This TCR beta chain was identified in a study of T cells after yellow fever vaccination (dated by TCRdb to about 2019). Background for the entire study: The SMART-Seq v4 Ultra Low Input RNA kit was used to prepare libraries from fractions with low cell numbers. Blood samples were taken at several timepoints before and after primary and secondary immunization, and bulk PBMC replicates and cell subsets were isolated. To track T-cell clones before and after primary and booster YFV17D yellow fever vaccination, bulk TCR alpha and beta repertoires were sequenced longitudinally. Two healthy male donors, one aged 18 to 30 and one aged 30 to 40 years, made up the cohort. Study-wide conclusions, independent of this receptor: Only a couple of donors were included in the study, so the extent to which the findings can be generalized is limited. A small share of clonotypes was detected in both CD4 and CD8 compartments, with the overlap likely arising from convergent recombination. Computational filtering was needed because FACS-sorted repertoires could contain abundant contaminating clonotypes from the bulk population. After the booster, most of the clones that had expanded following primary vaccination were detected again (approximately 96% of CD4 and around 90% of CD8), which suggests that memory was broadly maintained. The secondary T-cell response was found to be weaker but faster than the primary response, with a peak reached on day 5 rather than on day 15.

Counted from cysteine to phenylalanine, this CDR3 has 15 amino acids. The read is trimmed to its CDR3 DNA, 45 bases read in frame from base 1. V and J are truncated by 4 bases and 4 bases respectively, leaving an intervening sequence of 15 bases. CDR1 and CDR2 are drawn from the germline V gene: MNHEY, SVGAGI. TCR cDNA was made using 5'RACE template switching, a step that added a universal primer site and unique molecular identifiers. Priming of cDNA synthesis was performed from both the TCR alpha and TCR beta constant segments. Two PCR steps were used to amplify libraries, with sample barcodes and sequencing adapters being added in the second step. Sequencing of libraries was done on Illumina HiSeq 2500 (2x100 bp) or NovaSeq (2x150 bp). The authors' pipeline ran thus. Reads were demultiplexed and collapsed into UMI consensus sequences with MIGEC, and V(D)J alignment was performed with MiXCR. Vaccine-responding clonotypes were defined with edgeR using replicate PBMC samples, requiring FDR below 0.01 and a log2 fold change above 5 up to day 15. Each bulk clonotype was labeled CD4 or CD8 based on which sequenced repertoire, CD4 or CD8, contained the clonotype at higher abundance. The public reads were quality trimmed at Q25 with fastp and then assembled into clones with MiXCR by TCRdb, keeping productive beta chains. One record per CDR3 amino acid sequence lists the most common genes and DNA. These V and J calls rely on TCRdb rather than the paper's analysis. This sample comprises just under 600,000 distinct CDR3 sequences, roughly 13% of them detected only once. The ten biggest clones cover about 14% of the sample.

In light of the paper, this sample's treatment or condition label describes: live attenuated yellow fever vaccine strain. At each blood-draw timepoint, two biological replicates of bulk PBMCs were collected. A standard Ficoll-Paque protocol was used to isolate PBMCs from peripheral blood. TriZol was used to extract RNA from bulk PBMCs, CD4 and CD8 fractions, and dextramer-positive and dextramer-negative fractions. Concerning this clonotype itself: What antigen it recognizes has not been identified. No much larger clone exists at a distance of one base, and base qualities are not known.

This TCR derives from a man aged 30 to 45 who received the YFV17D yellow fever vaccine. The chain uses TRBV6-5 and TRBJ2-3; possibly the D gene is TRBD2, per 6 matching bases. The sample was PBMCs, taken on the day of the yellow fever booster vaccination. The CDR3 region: CASSSVGGGADTQYF. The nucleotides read TGTGCCAGCAGTTCGGTCGGAGGCGGGGCAGATACGCAGTATTTT.